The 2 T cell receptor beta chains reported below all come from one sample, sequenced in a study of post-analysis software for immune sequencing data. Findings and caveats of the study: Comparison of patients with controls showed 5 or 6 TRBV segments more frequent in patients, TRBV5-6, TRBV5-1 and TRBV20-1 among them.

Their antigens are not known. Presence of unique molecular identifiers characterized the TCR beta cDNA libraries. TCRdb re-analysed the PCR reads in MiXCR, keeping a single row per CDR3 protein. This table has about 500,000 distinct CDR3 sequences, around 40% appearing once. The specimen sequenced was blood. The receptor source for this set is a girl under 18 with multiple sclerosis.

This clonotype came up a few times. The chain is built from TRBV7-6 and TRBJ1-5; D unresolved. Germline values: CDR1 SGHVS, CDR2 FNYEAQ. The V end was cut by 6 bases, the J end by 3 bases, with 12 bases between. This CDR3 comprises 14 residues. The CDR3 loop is CASSFGPLNQPQHF. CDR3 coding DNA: TGTGCCAGCAGTTTCGGGCCTCTCAATCAGCCCCAGCATTTT.

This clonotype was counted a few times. The CDR3 DNA reads as TGCGCCAGCAGCCAAGACAGGTCGGGCTACGAGCAGTACTTC. Translation gives CASSQDRSGYEQYF. V is TRBV4-3 and J is TRBJ2-7; D not resolved. CDR3 size: 14 residues. Trimming left V 0 bases short and J 3 bases short, with 9 bases between. Germline V CDR1 and CDR2: LGHNA, YSLEER.